Given below is one T cell receptor beta chain in context. What it recognizes is unknown. Some second doses came at about 4 weeks and others at about 12 weeks; these were pooled. The sample comes from a study of T cell responses to AZD1222 COVID-19 vaccine. Findings and limits, study-wide: There were mostly white British donors and more females than males, and clonal diversity was possibly underestimated.

The repertoire was sequenced with immunoSEQ multiplex PCR; TCRdb's copy has only in-frame clones and lacks some. The table has 85,000 to 130,000 clones, around 91% seen once; the top ten hold less than 10%. This CDR3 is 13 amino acids long. Trimming stripped 3 bases from V and 1 base from J, with 6 bases between. The germline V gene has CDR1 SGHVS and CDR2 FQNEAQ. J is TRBJ1-2 and V is TRBV7-8; D is uncertain. The sequence was obtained from an adult who received the AZD1222 COVID-19 vaccine. The sequencing used peripheral blood, collected 28 days after the second AZD1222 dose. CDR3 coding DNA: TGTGCCAGCAGCTTTTCCGGTAACTATGGCTACACCTTC. This sequence encodes CASSFSGNYGYTF.